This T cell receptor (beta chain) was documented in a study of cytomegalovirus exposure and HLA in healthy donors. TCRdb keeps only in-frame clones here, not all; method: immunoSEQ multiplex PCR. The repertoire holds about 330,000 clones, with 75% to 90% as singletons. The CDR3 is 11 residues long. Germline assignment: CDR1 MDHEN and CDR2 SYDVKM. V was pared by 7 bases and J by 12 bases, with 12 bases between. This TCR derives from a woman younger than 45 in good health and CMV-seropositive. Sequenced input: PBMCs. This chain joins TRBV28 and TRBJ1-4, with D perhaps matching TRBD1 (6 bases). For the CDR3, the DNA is TGTGCCAGCACGAAGAGGACAGAACTGTTTTTT. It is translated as CASTKRTELFF.